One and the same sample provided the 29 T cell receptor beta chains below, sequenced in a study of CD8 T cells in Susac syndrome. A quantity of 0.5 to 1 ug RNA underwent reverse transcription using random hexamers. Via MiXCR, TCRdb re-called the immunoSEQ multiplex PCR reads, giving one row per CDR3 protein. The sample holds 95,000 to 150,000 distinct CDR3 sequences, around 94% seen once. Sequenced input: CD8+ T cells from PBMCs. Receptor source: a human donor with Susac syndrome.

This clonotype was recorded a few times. CDR3 sequence (DNA): TGCAGCGTTTCTACAGGGTCCTACGAGCAGTACTTC. As protein: CSVSTGSYEQYF. The chain joins TRBV29-1 to TRBJ2-7, with a tentative D call TRBD1 (6 bases). With 5 bases removed from V and 1 base from J, the gap between germline ends came to 9 bases. Germline V gene data show CDR1 as SQVTM and CDR2 as ANQGSEA. The CDR3 totals 12 residues.

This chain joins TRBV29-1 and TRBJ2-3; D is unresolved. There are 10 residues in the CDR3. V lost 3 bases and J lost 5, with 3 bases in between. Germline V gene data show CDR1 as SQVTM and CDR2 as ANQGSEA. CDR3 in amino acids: CSVDVDTQYF. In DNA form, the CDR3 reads TGCAGCGTTGATGTAGATACGCAGTATTTT.

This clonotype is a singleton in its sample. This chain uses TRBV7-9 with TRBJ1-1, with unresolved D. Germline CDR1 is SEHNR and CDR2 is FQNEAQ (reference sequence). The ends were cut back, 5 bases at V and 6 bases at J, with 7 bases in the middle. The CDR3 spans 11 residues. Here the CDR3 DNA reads TGTGCCAGCAGCCTCCATCCTGAAGCTTTCTTT. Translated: CASSLHPEAFF.

CDR3 in DNA: TGTGCCAGCACGGGACACCTCGGCGGGGAGCTGTTTTTT. It yields the protein CASTGHLGGELFF. The V and J genes are TRBV4-2 and TRBJ2-2, with D possibly TRBD1 on 6 matching bases. Germline V CDR1 and CDR2: LGHNA, YNFKEQ. This CDR3 has 13 residues. Deletions cut 7 bases from V and 7 bases from J, with 13 bases between.

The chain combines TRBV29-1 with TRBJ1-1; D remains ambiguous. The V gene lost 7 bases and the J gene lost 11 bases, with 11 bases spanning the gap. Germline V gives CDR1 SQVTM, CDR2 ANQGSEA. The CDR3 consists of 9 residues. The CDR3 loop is CSDGEQAFF. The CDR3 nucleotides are TGCAGCGACGGAGAACAGGCTTTCTTT.

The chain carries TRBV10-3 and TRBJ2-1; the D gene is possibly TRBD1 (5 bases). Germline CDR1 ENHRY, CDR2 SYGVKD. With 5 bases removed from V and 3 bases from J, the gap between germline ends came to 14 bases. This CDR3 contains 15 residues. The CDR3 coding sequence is TGTGCCATCAGTATGGACCGCCAGGGCTACAATGAGCAGTTCTTC. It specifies CAISMDRQGYNEQFF.

CDR3 protein: CASSLSQGSYNEQFF. The CDR3 region has the DNA TGTGCCAGCAGCTTATCCCAGGGGTCCTACAATGAGCAGTTCTTC. This rearrangement joins TRBV7-6 to TRBJ2-1; D may be TRBD1 (6 bases). This CDR3 is built from 15 residues. V lost 2 bases and J 1 base, leaving 9 bases between the germline ends. The germline V gene encodes CDR1 SGHVS and CDR2 FNYEAQ.

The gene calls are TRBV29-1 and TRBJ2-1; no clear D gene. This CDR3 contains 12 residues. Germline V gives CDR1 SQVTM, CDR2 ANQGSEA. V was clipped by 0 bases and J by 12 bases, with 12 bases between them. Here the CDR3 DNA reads TGCAGCGTTGAAGATCAGGCCGATTCGCAGTTCTTC. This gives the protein CSVEDQADSQFF.

CDR3 DNA sequence: TGTGCCACCCAGAACGGTCAAGGGGATACGCAGTATTTT. It translates to CATQNGQGDTQYF. The V gene is TRBV24-1, the J gene TRBJ2-3; no firm D call. The CDR3 consists of 13 residues. Trimming shortened V by 9 bases and J by 6 bases, and 15 bases separated the two germline ends. The germline CDR1 and CDR2 sequences are KGHDR and SFDVKD.

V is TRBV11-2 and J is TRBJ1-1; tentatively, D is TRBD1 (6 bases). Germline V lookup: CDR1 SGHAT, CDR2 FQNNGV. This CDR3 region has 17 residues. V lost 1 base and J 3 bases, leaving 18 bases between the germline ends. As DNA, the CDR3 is TGTGCCAGCAGCTTAGGGAACAGGGAACCATGGGACACTGAAGCTTTCTTT. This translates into CASSLGNREPWDTEAFF. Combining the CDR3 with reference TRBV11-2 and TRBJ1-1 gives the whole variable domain EAGVAQSPRYKIIEKRQSVAFWCNPISGHATLYWYQQILGQGPKLLIQFQNNGVVDDSQLPKDRFSAERLKGVDSTLKIQPAKLEDSAVYLCASSLGNREPWDTEAFFGQGTRLTVV.

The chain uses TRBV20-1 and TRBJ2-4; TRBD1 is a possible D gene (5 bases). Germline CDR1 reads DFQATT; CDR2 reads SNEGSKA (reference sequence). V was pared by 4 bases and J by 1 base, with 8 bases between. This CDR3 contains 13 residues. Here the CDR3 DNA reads TGCAGTGCTACCCCAGGGGCCAAAAACATTCAGTACTTC. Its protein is CSATPGAKNIQYF.

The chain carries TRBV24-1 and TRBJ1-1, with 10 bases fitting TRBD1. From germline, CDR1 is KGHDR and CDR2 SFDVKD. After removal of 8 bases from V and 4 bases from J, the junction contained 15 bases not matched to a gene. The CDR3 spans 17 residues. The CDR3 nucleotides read TGTGCCACCACTGCCCCGGGACAGGGGTCGTCTTGCACTGAAGCTTTCTTT. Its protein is CATTAPGQGSSCTEAFF.

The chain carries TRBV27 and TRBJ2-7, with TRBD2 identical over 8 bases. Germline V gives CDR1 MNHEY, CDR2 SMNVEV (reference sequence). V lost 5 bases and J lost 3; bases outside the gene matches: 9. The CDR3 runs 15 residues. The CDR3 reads CASSPTLAGGYEQYF. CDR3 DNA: TGTGCCAGCAGTCCAACCCTTGCGGGGGGCTACGAGCAGTACTTC.

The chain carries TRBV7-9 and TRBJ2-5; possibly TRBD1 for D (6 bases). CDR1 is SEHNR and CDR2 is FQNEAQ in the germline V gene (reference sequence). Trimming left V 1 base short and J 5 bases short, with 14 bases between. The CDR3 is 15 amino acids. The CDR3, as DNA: TGTGCCAGCAGCTTAGATCTTACAGGGTTGGAGACCCAGTACTTC. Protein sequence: CASSLDLTGLETQYF.

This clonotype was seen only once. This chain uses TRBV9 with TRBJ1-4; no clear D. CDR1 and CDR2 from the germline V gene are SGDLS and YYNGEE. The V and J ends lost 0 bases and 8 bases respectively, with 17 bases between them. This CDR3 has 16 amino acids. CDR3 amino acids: CASSVGGGWSGEKLFF. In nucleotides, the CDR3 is TGTGCCAGCAGCGTAGGAGGCGGGTGGAGTGGCGAAAAACTGTTTTTT.

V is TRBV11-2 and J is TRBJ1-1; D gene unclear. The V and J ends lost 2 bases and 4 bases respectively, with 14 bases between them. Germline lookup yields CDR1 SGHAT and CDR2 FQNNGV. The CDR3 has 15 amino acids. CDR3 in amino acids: CASSLTYIGLTEAFF. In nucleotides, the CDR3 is TGTGCCAGCAGCTTAACCTATATTGGACTCACTGAAGCTTTCTTT.

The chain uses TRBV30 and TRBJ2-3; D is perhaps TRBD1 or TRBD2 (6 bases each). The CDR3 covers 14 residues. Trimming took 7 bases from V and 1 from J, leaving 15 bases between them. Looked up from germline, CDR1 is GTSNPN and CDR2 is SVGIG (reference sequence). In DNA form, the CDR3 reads TGTGCCTCCGGGGGACACCAGGGCACAGATACGCAGTATTTT. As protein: CASGGHQGTDTQYF.

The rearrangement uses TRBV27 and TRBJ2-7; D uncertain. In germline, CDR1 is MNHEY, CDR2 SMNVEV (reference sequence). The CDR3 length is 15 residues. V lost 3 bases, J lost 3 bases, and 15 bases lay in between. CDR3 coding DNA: TGTGCCAGCAGTTTGAACTTAGTCCACAACTACGAGCAGTACTTC. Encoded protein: CASSLNLVHNYEQYF.

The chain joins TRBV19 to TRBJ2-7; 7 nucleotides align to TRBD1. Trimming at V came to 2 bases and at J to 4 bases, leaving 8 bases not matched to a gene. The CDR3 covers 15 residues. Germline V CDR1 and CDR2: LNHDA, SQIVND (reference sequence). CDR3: CASSIRPGQPYEQYF. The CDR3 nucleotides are TGTGCCAGTAGTATACGACCGGGACAGCCTTACGAGCAGTACTTC.

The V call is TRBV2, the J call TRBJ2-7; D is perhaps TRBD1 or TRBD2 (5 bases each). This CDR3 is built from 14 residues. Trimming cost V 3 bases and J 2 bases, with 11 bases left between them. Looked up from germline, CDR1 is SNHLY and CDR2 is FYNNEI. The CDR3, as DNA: TGTGCCAGCAGTGATACTGGGGGTGCCTACGAGCAGTACTTC. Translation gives CASSDTGGAYEQYF.

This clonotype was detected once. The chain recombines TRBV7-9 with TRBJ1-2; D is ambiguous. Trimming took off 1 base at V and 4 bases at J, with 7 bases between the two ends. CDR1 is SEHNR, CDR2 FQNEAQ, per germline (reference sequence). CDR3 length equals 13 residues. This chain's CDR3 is CASSLVGGYGYTF. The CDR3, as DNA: TGTGCCAGCAGCTTAGTGGGAGGCTATGGCTACACCTTC.

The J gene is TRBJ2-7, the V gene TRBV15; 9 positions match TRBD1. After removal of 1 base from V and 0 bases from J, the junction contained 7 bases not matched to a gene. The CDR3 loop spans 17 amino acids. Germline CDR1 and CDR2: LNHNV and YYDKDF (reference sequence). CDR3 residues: CATSRVLWDRDSYEQYF. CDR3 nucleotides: TGTGCCACCAGCAGAGTGCTTTGGGACAGGGACTCCTACGAGCAGTACTTC.

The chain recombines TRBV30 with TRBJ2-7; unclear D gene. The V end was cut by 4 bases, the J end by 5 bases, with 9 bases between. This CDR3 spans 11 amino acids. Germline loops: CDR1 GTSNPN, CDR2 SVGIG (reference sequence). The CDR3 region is CAWTHGHEQYF. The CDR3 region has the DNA TGTGCCTGGACCCACGGGCACGAGCAGTACTTC.

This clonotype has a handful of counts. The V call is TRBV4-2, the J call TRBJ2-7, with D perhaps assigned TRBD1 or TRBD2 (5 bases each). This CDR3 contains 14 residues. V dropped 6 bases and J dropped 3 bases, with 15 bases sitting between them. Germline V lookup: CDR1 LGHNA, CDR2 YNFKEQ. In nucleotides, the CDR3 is TGTGCCAGCAGGGATTCTCAGGGAGTCTACGAGCAGTACTTC. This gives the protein CASRDSQGVYEQYF.

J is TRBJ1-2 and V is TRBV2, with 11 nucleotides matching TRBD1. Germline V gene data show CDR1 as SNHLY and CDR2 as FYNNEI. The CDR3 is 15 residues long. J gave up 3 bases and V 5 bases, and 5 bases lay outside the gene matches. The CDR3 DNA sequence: TGTGCCAGCAGTTGGACAGGGGGCGCCGACTATGGCTACACCTTC. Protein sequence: CASSWTGGADYGYTF. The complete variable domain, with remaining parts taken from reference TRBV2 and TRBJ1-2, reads EPEVTQTPSHQVTQMGQEVILRCVPISNHLYFYWYRQILGQKVEFLVSFYNNEISEKSEIFDDQFSVERPDGSNFTLKIRSTKLEDSAMYFCASSWTGGADYGYTFGSGTRLTVV.

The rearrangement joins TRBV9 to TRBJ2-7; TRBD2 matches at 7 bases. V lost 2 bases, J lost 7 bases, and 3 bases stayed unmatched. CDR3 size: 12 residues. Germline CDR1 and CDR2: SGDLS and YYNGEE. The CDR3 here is CASSVGEGEQYF. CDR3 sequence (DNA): TGTGCCAGCAGCGTGGGGGAGGGGGAGCAGTACTTC.

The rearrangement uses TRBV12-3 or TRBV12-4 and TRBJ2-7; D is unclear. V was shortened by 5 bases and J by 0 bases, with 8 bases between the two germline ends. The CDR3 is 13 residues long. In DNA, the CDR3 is TGTGCCAGCAGTCCGGAGAGCTCCTACGAGCAGTACTTC. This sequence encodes CASSPESSYEQYF.

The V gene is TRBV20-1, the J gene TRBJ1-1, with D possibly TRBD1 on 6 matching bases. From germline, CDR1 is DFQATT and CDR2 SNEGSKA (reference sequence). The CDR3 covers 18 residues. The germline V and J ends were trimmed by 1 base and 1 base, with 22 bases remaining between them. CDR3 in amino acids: CSARVLGGTTITNTEAFF. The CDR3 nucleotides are TGCAGTGCTAGAGTGCTGGGGGGGACAACTATTACGAACACTGAAGCTTTCTTT.

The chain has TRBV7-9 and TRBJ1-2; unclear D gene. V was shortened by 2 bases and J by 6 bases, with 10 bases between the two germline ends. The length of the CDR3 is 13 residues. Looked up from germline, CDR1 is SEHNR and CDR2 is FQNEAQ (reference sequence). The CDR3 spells CASSLIMSNGYTF. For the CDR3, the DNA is TGTGCCAGCAGCTTAATTATGTCAAATGGCTACACCTTC. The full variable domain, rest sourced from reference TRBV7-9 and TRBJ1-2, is DTGVSQNPRHKITKRGQNVTFRCDPISEHNRLYWYRQTLGQGPEFLTYFQNEAQLEKSRLLSDRFSAERPKGSFSTLEIQRTEQGDSAMYLCASSLIMSNGYTFGSGTRLTVV.